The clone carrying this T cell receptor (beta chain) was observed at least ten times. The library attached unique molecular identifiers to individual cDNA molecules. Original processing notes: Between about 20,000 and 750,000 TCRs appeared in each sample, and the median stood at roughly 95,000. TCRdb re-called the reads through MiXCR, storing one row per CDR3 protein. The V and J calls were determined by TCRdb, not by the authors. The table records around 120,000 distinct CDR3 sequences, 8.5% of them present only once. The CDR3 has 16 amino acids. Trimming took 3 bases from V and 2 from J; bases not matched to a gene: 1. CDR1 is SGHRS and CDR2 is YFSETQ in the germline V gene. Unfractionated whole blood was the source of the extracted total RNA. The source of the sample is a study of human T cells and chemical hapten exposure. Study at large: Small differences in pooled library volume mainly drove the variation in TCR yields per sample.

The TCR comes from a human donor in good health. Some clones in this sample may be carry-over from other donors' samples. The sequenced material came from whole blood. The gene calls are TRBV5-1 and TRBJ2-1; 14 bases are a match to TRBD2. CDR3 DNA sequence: TGCGCCAGCAGCTCGGGACTAGCGGGGGCCTACAATGAGCAGTTCTTC. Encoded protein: CASSSGLAGAYNEQFF. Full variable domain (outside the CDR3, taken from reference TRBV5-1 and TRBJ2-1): KAGVTQTPRYLIKTRGQQVTLSCSPISGHRSVSWYQQTPGQGLQFLFEYFSETQRNKGNFPGRFSGRQFSNSRSEMNVSTLELGDSALYLCASSSGLAGAYNEQFFGPGTRLTVL.